This TCR beta chain is drawn from a study of regulatory T cells in long-lasting Graves disease. Time point here: persistent/refractory GD, antithyroid drugs over 5 years with positive TRAb. RNA isolated from PBMCs was used to make the TCR library. For TCR beta, libraries came from iRepertoire HTBI primers and Arm-PCR of CDR3 regions. TCRdb ran MiXCR on the multiplex PCR reads and lists one entry per CDR3 protein. The data show over 650,000 distinct CDR3 sequences, 30% seen once. This clonotype was counted only a few times. Its antigen is currently unknown. The study's findings and limits: Persistent Graves' patients showed less TCR diversity than newly diagnosed patients showed.

The sequencing here drew on peripheral blood mononuclear cells (PBMCs), taken when the disease was refractory, from a patient treated with antithyroid drugs. The clonotype was recovered from a female donor with Graves disease.

For the CDR3, the DNA is TGTGCCAGCAGCGTCGTACCCCCGGGGGCCAAAAACATTCAGTACTTC. Protein: CASSVVPPGAKNIQYF. The chain employs TRBV7-2 and TRBJ2-4; tentative D call: TRBD2 (5 bases). Germline V lookup: CDR1 SGHTA, CDR2 FQGNSA. Trimming took off 5 bases at V and 1 base at J, with 15 bases between the two ends. This CDR3 is 16 amino acids long.